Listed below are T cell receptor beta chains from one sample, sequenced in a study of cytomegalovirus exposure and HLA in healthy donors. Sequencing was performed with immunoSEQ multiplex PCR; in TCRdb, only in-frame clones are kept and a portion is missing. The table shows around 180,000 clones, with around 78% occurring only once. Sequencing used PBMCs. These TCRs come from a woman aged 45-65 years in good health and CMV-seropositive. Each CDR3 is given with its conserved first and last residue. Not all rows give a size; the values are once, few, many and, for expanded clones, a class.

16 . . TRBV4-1 CASSQDARTATYEQYF
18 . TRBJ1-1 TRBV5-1 CASTFSLPAGSLNTEAFF
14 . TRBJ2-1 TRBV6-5 CASSYRGGYNEQFF
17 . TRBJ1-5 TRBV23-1 CASSRCRDRGQNQPQHF
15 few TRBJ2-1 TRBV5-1 CASSLTRGVYNEQFF
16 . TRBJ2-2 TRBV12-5 CASGLLTTSGAGELFF
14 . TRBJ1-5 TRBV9 CASSVGGGYQPQHF
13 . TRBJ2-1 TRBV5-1 CASSLGSLGEQFF
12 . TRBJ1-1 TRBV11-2 CASSLRGTEAFF
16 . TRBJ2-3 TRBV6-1 CASSELGGGAPDTQYF
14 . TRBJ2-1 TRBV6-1 CASSGTGVYNEQFF
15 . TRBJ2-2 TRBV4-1 CASRRAGGGSGELFF
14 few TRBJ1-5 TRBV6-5 CASSYTAGGQPQHF
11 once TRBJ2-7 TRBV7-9 CSSSLAYEQYF
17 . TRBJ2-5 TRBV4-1 CASSRYISGVYQETQYF
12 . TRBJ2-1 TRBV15 CATSRDFDEQFF
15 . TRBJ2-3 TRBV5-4 CASSFIGTGIDTQYF
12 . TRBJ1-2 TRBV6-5 CASGWASDGYTF
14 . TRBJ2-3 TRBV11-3 CASSSGTTTDTQYF
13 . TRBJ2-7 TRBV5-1 CASRQGSSYEQYF
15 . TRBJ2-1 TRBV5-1 CASSTSGGDYNEQFF
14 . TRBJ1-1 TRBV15 CATSRDRGNTEAFF
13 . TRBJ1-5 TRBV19 CASPWGGNQPQHF
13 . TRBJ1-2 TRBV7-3 CASSPSGGAVHTF
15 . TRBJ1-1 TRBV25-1 CASSADRGEMTEAFF
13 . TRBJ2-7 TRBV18 CASSPQKGHEQYF
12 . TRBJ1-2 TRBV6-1 CASSLDSYGYTF
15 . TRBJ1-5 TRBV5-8 CASSSGQNSNQPQHF
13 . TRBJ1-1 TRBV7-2 CASSLVGETEAFF
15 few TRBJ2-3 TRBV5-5 CATDPLGGAGDTQYF
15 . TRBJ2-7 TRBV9 CASSPSGSSSYEQYF
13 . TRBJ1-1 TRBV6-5 CATSGSSESEAFF
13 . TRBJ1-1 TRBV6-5 CASKRDFDTEAFF
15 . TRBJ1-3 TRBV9 CASSARDYSGNTIYF
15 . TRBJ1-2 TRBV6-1 CASRRPGRDSGVYTF
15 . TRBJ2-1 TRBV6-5 CASSYYTGEHNEQFF
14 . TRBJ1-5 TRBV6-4 CASNIQTGTQPQHF
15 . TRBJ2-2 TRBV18 CASSRGHANTGELFF
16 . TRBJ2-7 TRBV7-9 CASSLVMGQGPYEQYF
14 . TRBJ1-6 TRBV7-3 CASSRGQAGSPLHF
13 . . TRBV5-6 CASSLQGISEQYF